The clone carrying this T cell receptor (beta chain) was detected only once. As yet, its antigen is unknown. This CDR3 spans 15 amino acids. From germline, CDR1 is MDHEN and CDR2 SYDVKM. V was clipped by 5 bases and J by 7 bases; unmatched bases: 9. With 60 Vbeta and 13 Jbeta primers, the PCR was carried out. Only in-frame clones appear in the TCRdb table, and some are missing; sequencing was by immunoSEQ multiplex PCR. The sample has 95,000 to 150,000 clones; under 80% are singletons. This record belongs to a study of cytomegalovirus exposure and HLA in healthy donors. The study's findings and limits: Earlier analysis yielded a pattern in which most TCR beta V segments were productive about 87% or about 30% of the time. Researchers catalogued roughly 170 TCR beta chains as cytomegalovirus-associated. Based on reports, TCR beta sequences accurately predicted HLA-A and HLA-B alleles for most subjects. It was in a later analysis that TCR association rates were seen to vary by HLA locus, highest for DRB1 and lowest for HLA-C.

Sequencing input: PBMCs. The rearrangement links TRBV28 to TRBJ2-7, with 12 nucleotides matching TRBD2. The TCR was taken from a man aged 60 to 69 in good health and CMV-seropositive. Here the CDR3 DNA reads TGTGCCAGCAGTCCCTGGACTAGCGGGAATCAGGAGCAGTACTTC. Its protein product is CASSPWTSGNQEQYF.